The present entry profiles one T cell receptor beta chain with its context. This entry is derived from a study of blood T cell repertoires in COVID-19. Study background: Samples came from the United States, Italy and Spain, spanning acute and convalescent COVID-19. From T cells, B-cell-depleted T cells, or PBMCs came the material, which was cDNA or gDNA.

How the authors handled the data: Amplification of reference gene primers was used by the study to estimate nucleated cell counts. Using immunoSEQ multiplex PCR, the repertoire was profiled, and TCRdb retains in-frame clones only, with some absent. That table gives V, J and clone size, and the DNA gave D and trimming. The sample yields about 74,000 clones, over 70% seen once. CDR1 MDHEN and CDR2 SYDVKM come from the germline V gene. CDR3 size: 15 residues. The V and J ends lost 7 bases and 5 bases respectively, with 17 bases between them. The TCR comes from a human donor in a cohort sampled during active COVID-19. V is TRBV28 and J is TRBJ1-4, with D possibly TRBD1 on 5 matching bases. Material for sequencing was peripheral blood. This CDR3 reads CASNGGGVGNEKLFF. CDR3 coding DNA: TGTGCCAGCAATGGCGGGGGGGTCGGGAATGAAAAACTGTTTTTT. Full variable domain (outside the CDR3, taken from reference TRBV28 and TRBJ1-4): DVKVTQSSRYLVKRTGEKVFLECVQDMDHENMFWYRQDPGLGLRLIYFSYDVKMKEKGDIPEGYSVSREKKERFSLILESASTNQTSMYLCASNGGGVGNEKLFFGSGTQLSVL.